This T cell receptor (beta chain) appears in the sequencing data of a study of OX40 agonist ivuxolimab in advanced cancers. Study context: Dose-escalation cases comprised hepatocellular carcinoma, melanoma, renal cell or head and neck cancer. Study-wide findings and caveats: The work left the antigen specificity of expanded peripheral T cells undetermined. Normalized T-cell clonal expansion was also low in a subset of nonresponders.

V lost 5 bases to trimming and J lost 4 bases; unmatched junction nucleotides: 4. The CDR3 covers 15 residues. Germline lookup yields CDR1 SEHNR and CDR2 FQNEAQ (reference sequence). Data came from immunoSEQ multiplex PCR; TCRdb stores just in-frame clones and leaves some out. The sample lists 50,000 to 75,000 clones, roughly 88% occurring once. Details on this clone: Antigen specificity is unknown.

The receptor comes from an adult with an advanced solid tumor such as melanoma, head and neck, liver or kidney cancer. This sample comprised CD4+ or CD8+ T cells sorted from blood, obtained in a trial of the OX40 agonist ivuxolimab. The chain is built from TRBV7-9 and TRBJ2-1, with TRBD2 identical over 11 bases. The CDR3 here is CASSPTSGTYNEQFF. The DNA of the CDR3 is TGTGCCAGCAGCCCGACTAGCGGGACGTACAATGAGCAGTTCTTC.